These 9 T cell receptor beta chains came from one sample sequenced in a study of cytomegalovirus exposure and HLA in healthy donors. The PCR had 60 Vbeta and 13 Jbeta primers. Assay used: immunoSEQ multiplex PCR; TCRdb lists only in-frame clones, some missing. This repertoire shows approximately 100,000 clones, about 76% found once; its top ten account for around 2.2%. Sample: PBMCs. These receptors were collected from a woman under 40 in good health and CMV-seronegative.

In this sample, this clone turned up once. The chain couples TRBV11-2 to TRBJ2-2; 7 bases align to TRBD2. Germline lookup yields CDR1 SGHAT and CDR2 FQNNGV. Trimming cost V 1 base and J 4 bases; bases outside gene matches: 3. The CDR3 consists of 15 residues. The CDR3 coding sequence is TGTGCCAGCAGCTTAGCGGGGAGGGGCACCGGGGAGCTGTTTTTT. Encoded protein: CASSLAGRGTGELFF.

The chain couples TRBV19 to TRBJ1-1, with 8 nucleotides matching TRBD1. Germline V gene lookup returns CDR1 LNHDA and CDR2 SQIVND (reference sequence). The CDR3 extends over 15 amino acids. J lost 1 base, V lost 4 bases, and 5 bases had no gene match. Here the CDR3 reads CASSRDRQSNTEAFF. CDR3 sequence (DNA): TGTGCCAGTAGTAGGGACAGGCAGTCGAACACTGAAGCTTTCTTT.

The V and J genes are TRBV19 and TRBJ1-5, with 7 bases fitting TRBD1. V was pared by 2 bases and J by 5 bases, with 3 bases of the junction left unmatched. Germline CDR1 reads LNHDA; CDR2 reads SQIVND (reference sequence). CDR3 length: 14 amino acids. The CDR3 sequence: CASSITGTDQPQHF. The CDR3 DNA is TGTGCCAGTAGTATAACCGGGACAGATCAGCCCCAGCATTTT.

As DNA, the CDR3 is TGTGCCTGGAGGGACAGGGGGATCTATGGCTACACCTTC. This gives the protein CAWRDRGIYGYTF. The V call is TRBV30, the J call TRBJ1-2; 10 nucleotides line up with TRBD1. Per the germline V gene, CDR1 is GTSNPN and CDR2 is SVGIG (reference sequence). The CDR3 covers 13 residues. Trimming removed 3 bases from V and 4 bases from J; junction bases left unmatched: 2.

The chain is built from TRBV27 and TRBJ2-2; possibly TRBD2 for D (5 bases). This CDR3 has 15 amino acids. V was cut by 3 bases and J by 7 bases, with 15 bases left in between. Germline CDR1 reads MNHEY; CDR2 reads SMNVEV (reference sequence). The CDR3 region is CASSLIRGLGGELFF. The CDR3, as DNA: TGTGCCAGCAGTTTGATCCGGGGTTTAGGCGGGGAGCTGTTTTTT.

This chain uses TRBV4-1 with TRBJ2-5; D is unclear. The V gene's germline CDR1 is MGHRA and CDR2 YSYEKL. Deletions cut 0 bases from V and 7 bases from J, with 15 bases between. The CDR3 loop spans 15 amino acids. CDR3 sequence: CASSQETPLLGTQYF. CDR3 bases: TGCGCCAGCAGCCAAGAAACCCCCCTTCTAGGGACCCAGTACTTC.

This rearrangement joins TRBV5-1 to TRBJ2-5; D is perhaps TRBD1 (6 bases). V was shortened by 0 bases and J by 3 bases, with 9 bases between the two germline ends. The germline gives CDR1 SGHRS, CDR2 YFSETQ. The CDR3 totals 14 residues. CDR3 protein: CASSLGRGEETQYF. The CDR3 DNA reads TGCGCCAGCAGCTTGGGCAGGGGTGAAGAGACCCAGTACTTC.

The gene calls are TRBV15 and TRBJ2-3; D gene unclear. Germline CDR1 and CDR2: LNHNV and YYDKDF (reference sequence). With 5 bases removed from V and 4 bases from J, the gap between germline ends came to 19 bases. The CDR3 contains 16 residues. Written as DNA, the CDR3 is TGTGCCACCAGCTTCTTGGTGGTCCTGGGCCCAGATACGCAGTATTTT. Protein: CATSFLVVLGPDTQYF.

The rearrangement joins TRBV5-1 to TRBJ1-2; possible D gene TRBD1, 5 bases. The CDR3 is made up of 17 amino acids. V shed 0 bases and J shed 4 bases, with 19 bases lying between them. Germline-derived CDR1 and CDR2 are SGHRS and YFSETQ. Here the CDR3 DNA reads TGCGCCAGCAGCTTGGGTCCCACAGGAATCCCTACCTATGGCTACACCTTC. Its translation is CASSLGPTGIPTYGYTF.